These 6 T cell receptor beta chains were sequenced from one sample in a study of monozygotic twins with inflammatory bowel disease. TCRdb reprocessed the 5' RACE reads and stores each CDR3 protein as one record, lacking DNA. This table holds 300,000 to 350,000 distinct CDR3 sequences. Sequencing input: blood. The receptor set was obtained from a human donor with ulcerative colitis or Crohn's disease, or a healthy co-twin of an affected twin (not recorded which).

CDR3 amino acids: CASSLFGPTVDTEAFF. The chain employs TRBV5-1 and TRBJ1-1. The CDR3 is 16 amino acids. The V gene's germline CDR1 is SGHRS and CDR2 YFSETQ.

The chain uses TRBV4-1 and TRBJ2-2. CDR1 is MGHRA, CDR2 YSYEKL, per germline. This CDR3 comprises 13 residues. CDR3 sequence: CASSQDYMGELFF.

The J gene is TRBJ2-4, the V gene TRBV7-2. Per the germline V gene, CDR1 is SGHTA and CDR2 is FQGNSA. The length of the CDR3 is 16 residues. This chain's CDR3 is CASSLVKIRVGNIQYF.

This sequence joins TRBV6-5 and TRBJ2-7; TCRdb outputs TRBD2, but without DNA this stays unchecked. The V gene's germline CDR1 is MNHEY and CDR2 SVGAGI. This CDR3 is built from 15 residues. The CDR3 is CASSYAFRADYEQYF.

The chain recombines TRBV6-2 or TRBV6-3 with TRBJ1-1. Germline assignment: CDR1 MNHEY and CDR2 SVGEGT. The CDR3 totals 13 residues. This CDR3 is CASSWNRNTEAFF.

The chain employs TRBV20-1 and TRBJ1-1. CDR1 and CDR2 (germline): DFQATT, SNEGSKA (reference sequence). The CDR3 runs 15 residues. This CDR3 is CSAKSGGRVNTEAFF.